This paragraph reports one T cell receptor (beta chain). Its antigen is still unknown. The germline gives CDR1 LNHDA, CDR2 SQIVND (reference sequence). The CDR3 spans 15 residues. Trimming left V 6 bases short and J 1 base short, with 13 bases between. This record comes from a study of T cell responses to AZD1222 COVID-19 vaccine. Using immunoSEQ multiplex PCR, the repertoire was profiled, and TCRdb retains in-frame clones only, with some absent. The sample lists about 120,000 clones; 70% to 90% were seen once. Second-dose recipients at about 4 or about 12 weeks were treated as one pooled group. Study outcomes and limitations: Baseline seropositives among AZD1222 recipients totaled only 5 or 6. Repertoire collection took place solely once the T cell response had peaked. Mostly white British, mostly female donors; authors suggested clonal diversity may be underestimated.

The TCR was taken from an adult who received the AZD1222 COVID-19 vaccine. The sample was peripheral blood, taken 28 days after the second AZD1222 dose. The chain is built from TRBV19 and TRBJ1-5, with D uncertain. The CDR3 is CASRMRVPSNQPQHF. DNA of the CDR3: TGTGCCAGTAGGATGAGGGTCCCGAGCAATCAGCCCCAGCATTTT.